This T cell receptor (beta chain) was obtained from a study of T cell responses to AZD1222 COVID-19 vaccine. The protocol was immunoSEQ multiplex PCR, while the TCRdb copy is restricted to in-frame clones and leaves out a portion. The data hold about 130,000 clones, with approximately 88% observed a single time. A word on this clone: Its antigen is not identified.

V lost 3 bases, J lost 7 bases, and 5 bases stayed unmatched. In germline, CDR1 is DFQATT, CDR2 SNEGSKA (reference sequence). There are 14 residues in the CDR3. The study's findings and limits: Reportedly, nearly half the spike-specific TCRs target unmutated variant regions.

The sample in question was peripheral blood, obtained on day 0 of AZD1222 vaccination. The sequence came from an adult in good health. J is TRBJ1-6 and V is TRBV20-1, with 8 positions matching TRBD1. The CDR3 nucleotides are TGCAGTGCTAGTTGGGGACAGGAGAATTCACCCCTCCACTTT. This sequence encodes CSASWGQENSPLHF.